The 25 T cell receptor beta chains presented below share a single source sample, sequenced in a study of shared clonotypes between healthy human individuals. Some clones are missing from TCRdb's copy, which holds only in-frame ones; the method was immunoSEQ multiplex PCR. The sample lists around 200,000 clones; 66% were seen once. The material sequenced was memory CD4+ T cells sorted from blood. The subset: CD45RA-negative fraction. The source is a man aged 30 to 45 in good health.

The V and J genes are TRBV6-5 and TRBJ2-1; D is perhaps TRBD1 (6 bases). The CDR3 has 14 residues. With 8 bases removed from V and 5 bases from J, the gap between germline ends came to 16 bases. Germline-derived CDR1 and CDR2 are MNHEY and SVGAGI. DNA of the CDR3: TGTGCCAGCGTTGGGGGCGCCGACCACAATGAGCAGTTCTTC. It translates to CASVGGADHNEQFF.

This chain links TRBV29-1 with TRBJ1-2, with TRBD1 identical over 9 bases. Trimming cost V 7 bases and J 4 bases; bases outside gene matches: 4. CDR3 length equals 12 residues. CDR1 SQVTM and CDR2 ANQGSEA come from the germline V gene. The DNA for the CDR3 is TGCAGCGGGGCGACAGGGGGCTATGGCTACACCTTC. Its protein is CSGATGGYGYTF.

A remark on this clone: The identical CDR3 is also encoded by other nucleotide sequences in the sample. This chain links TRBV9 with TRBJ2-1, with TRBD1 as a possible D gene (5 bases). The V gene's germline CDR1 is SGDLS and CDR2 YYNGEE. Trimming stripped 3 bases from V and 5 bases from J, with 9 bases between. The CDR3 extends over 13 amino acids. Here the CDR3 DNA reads TGTGCCAGCAGCGAGCAGGGCGACAATGAGCAGTTCTTC. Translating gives CASSEQGDNEQFF.

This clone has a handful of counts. The CDR3 region has the DNA TGTGCCAGCAGCTTGCTGGGGGGGACTGGGGCCAACGTCCTGACTTTC. As protein: CASSLLGGTGANVLTF. The V and J genes are TRBV11-2 and TRBJ2-6, with TRBD2 matching 7 bases. With 3 bases clipped from V and 2 bases from J, the junction kept 4 bases outside the gene matches. The CDR3 covers 16 residues. Germline CDR1 and CDR2: SGHAT and FQNNGV.

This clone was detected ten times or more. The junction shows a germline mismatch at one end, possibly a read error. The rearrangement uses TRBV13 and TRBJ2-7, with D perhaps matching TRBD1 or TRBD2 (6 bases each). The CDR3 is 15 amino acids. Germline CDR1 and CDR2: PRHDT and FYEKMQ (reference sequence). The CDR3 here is CASSLGGRKPYEQYF. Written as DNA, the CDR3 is TGTGCCAGCAGCCTAGGGGGGCGGAAACCCTACGAGCAGTACTTC.

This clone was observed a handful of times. For the CDR3, the DNA is TGTGCCAGCAGCAAAGAGGGTAGTAAAAAGAACACCGGGGAGCTGTTTTTT. Residues: CASSKEGSKKNTGELFF. V gene TRBV21-1 combines with J gene TRBJ2-2. TRBV21-1 is deemed a pseudogene. The CDR3 runs to 17 residues.

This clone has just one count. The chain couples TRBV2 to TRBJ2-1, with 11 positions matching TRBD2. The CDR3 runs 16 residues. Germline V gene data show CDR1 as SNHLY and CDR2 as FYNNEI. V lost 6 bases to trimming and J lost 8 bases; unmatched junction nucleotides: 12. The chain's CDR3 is CASRDYPSGRIDEQFF. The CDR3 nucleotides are TGTGCCAGCAGAGATTATCCTAGCGGGAGGATCGATGAGCAGTTCTTC.

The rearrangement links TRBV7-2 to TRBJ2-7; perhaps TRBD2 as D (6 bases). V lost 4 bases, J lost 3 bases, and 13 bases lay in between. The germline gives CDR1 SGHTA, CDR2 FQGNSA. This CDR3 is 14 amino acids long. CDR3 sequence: CASSSRVSGYEQYF. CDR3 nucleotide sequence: TGTGCCAGCAGCTCCCGGGTTAGCGGCTACGAGCAGTACTTC.

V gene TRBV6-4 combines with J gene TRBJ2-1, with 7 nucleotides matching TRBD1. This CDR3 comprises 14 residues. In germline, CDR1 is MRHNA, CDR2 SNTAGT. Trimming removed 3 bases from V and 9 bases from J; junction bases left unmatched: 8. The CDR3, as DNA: TGTGCCAGCAGTGATGGGACAGACGGTCGTGAGCAGTTCTTC. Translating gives CASSDGTDGREQFF.

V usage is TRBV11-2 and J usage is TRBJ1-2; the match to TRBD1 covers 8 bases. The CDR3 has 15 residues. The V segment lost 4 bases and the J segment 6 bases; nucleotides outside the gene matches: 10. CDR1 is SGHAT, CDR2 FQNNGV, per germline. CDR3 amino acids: CASSSFGTGADGYTF. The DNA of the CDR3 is TGTGCCAGCAGCTCGTTTGGGACAGGTGCCGATGGCTACACCTTC.

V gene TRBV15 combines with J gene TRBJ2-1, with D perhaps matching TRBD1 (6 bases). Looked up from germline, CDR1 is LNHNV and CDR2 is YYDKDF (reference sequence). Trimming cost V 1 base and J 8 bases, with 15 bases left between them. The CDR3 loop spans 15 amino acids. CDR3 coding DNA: TGTGCCACCAGCAGAGCCAGGGGTAGGGTCCATGAGCAGTTCTTC. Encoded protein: CATSRARGRVHEQFF.

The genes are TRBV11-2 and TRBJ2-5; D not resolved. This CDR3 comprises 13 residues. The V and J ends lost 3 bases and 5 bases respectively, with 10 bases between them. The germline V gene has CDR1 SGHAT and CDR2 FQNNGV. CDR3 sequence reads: CASSFGSMETQYF. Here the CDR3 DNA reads TGTGCCAGCAGCTTTGGCTCCATGGAGACCCAGTACTTC.

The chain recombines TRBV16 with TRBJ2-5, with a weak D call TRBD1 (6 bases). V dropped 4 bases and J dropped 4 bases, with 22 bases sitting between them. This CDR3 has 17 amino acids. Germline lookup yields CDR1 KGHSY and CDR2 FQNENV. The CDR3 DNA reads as TGTGCCAGCAGCCCTTTAAGATCCACAGGGAAGAGAGAGACCCAGTACTTC. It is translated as CASSPLRSTGKRETQYF.

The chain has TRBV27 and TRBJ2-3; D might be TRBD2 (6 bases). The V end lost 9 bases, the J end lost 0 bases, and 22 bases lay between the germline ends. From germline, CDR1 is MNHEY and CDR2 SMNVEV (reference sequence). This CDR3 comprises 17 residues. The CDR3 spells CASSRLGGRPSTDTQYF. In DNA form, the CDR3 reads TGTGCCAGTTCTAGACTAGGCGGCAGGCCTAGCACAGATACGCAGTATTTT.

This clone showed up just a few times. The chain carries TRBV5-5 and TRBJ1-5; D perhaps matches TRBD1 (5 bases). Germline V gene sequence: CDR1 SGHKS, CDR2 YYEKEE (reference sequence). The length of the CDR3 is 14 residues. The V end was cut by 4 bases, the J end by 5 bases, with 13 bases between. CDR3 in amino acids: CASSVLGPDQPQHF. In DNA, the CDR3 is TGTGCCAGCAGCGTGTTGGGACCCGATCAGCCCCAGCATTTT.

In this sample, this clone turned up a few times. The CDR3 protein is CASSLILAGGYNEQFF. DNA for the CDR3: TGCGCCAGCAGCTTGATACTAGCGGGAGGTTACAATGAGCAGTTCTTC. The chain employs TRBV5-1 and TRBJ2-1, with 12 bases matching TRBD2. The J segment lost 4 bases and the V segment lost 1 base, leaving 3 bases of the junction unmatched. The CDR3 extends over 16 amino acids. Per the germline V gene, CDR1 is SGHRS and CDR2 is YFSETQ.

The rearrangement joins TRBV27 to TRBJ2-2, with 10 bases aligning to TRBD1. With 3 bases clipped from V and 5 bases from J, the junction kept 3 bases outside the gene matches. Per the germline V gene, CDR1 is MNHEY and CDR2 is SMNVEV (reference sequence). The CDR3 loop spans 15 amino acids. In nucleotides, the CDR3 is TGTGCCAGCAGTTTTGGACAGGGGGGTACCGGGGAGCTGTTTTTT. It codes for CASSFGQGGTGELFF.

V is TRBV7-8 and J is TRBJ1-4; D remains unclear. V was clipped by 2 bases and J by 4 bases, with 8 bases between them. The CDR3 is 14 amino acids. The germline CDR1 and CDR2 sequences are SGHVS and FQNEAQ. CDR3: CASSLSDYNEKLFF. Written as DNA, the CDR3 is TGTGCCAGCAGCTTATCAGACTATAATGAAAAACTGTTTTTT.

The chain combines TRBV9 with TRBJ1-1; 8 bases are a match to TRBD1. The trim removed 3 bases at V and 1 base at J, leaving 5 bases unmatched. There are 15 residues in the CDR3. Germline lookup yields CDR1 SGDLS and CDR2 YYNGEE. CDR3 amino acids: CASSGAGGANTEAFF. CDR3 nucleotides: TGTGCCAGCAGCGGCGCAGGGGGCGCGAACACTGAAGCTTTCTTT.

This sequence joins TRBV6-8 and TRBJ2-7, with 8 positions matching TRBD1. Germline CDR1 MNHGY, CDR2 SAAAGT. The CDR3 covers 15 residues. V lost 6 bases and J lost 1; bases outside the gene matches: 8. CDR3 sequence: CASRGRQGRSYEQYF. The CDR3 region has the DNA TGTGCCAGCAGGGGGAGACAGGGGCGATCCTACGAGCAGTACTTC.

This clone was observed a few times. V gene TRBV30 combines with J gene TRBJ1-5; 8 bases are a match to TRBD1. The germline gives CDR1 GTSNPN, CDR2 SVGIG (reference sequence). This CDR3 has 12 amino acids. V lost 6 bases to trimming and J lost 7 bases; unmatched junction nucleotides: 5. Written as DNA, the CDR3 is TGTGCCTGCGACAGGGGTGGACAGCCCCAGCATTTT. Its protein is CACDRGGQPQHF.

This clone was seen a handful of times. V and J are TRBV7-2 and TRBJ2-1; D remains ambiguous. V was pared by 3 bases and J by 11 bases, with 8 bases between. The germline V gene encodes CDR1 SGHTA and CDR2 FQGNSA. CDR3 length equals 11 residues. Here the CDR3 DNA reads TGTGCCAGCAGCTTCAGTAGGCAGCAGTTCTTC. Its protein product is CASSFSRQQFF.

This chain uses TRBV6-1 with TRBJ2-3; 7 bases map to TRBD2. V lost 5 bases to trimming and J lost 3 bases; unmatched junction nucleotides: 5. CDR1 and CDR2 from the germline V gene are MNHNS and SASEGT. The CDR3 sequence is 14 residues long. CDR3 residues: CASSPLAATDTQYF. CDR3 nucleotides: TGTGCCAGCAGTCCTCTAGCGGCAACAGATACGCAGTATTTT.

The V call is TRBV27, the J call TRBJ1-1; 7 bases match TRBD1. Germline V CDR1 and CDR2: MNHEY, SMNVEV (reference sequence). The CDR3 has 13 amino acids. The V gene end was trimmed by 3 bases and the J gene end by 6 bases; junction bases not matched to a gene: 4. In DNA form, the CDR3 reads TGTGCCAGCAGTTTCTCAGACAGGGCTGAAGCTTTCTTT. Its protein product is CASSFSDRAEAFF.

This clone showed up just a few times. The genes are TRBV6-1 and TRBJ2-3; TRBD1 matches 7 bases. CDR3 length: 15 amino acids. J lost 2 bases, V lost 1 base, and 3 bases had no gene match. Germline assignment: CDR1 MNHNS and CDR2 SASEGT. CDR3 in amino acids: CASSEGTGHTDTQYF. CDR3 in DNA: TGTGCCAGCAGTGAAGGGACAGGACACACAGATACGCAGTATTTT.